This TCR beta chain was found in a study of cytomegalovirus exposure and HLA in healthy donors. The PCR was carried out with 60 Vbeta primers and 13 Jbeta primers. The table came from immunoSEQ multiplex PCR; TCRdb's copy has only in-frame clones and leaves some out. The sample records around 150,000 clones, about 79% being singletons. Germline-derived CDR1 and CDR2 are SGHAT and FQNNGV. V lost 4 bases and J lost 7; bases outside the gene matches: 7. The CDR3 runs to 14 residues. The chain links TRBV11-2 to TRBJ1-1; TRBD1 agrees at 9 bases. The receptor comes from a woman in her twenties or thirties in good health and CMV-seronegative. The sample was PBMCs. DNA of the CDR3: TGTGCCAGCAGCTCAAACAGGGGGCATGGTGAAGCTTTCTTT. Translated, it gives CASSSNRGHGEAFF.